The following is a TCR beta chain sequence with its context. Its target is unknown. The data were taken from a study of blood T cells in healthy people across ages. The CDR3 loop spans 11 amino acids. Germline V CDR1 and CDR2: DFQATT, SNEGSKA (reference sequence). V lost 6 bases, J lost 7 bases, and 12 bases lay in between. Total RNA, at least 6 micrograms per sample, came from PBMCs. Study-level results: Versus aged donors, long-lived donors had higher diversity and more naive CD4+ cells. Naive and antigen-experienced cells could not be conclusively compared, given unsorted PBMCs. Percentage of naive T cells showed a strong correlation with TCR beta diversity.

Next came a second PCR, run for about 7 to 12 cycles, which used a sample-barcoded 5' primer along with a J-beta primer mix. MiXCR was run by TCRdb on the 5' RACE reads, yielding one entry per CDR3 protein. The sample contains under 850,000 distinct CDR3 sequences, 30% to 45% of which appear only once. The sample consisted of blood. The sequence came from a man aged 18 to 35 in good health. This chain joins TRBV20-1 and TRBJ1-1; D gene uncertain. CDR3 coding DNA: TGCAGTGCCGACCCGAGGATTGAAGCTTTCTTT. Its translation: CSADPRIEAFF.